Listed below are T cell receptor beta chains from one sample, sequenced in a study. Each CDR3 protein gets one entry after TCRdb re-called the 5' RACE reads with MiXCR. The data hold more than 55,000 distinct CDR3 sequences, with less than 25% observed a single time. The sample consisted of tumor-infiltrating Tregs sorted from the breast tumor. The receptor set was obtained from a female donor with breast cancer. CDR3s include the opening cysteine and the closing phenylalanine or tryptophan. The D gene is left open where the match is weak. Expanded clones are given a class, and other clones once, few, many or no size at all.

CDR3: CASRSLAGGDHEQFF
DNA: TGCGCCAGCAGGTCATTAGCGGGAGGGGACCATGAGCAGTTCTTC
V: TRBV5-1
size: medium-sized
D: TRBD2
J: TRBJ2-1

CDR3: CSARWRGGDEQYF
DNA: TGCAGTGCTAGGTGGAGGGGAGGCGACGAGCAGTACTTC
V: TRBV20-1
size: many
D: .
J: TRBJ2-7

CDR3: CSARKGSYNEQFF
DNA: TGCAGTGCTAGAAAGGGCTCCTACAATGAGCAGTTCTTC
V: TRBV20-1
size: few
D: .
J: TRBJ2-1

CDR3: CASSAYRGALSQETQYF
DNA: TGTGCCAGCAGCGCCTACAGGGGCGCGTTATCCCAAGAGACCCAGTACTTC
V: TRBV5-5
size: .
D: TRBD1
J: TRBJ2-5

CDR3: CASSLGTSDYNEQFF
DNA: TGTGCCAGCAGCTTAGGGACTAGCGACTACAATGAGCAGTTCTTC
V: TRBV7-9
size: few
D: TRBD2
J: TRBJ2-1

CDR3: CASSGTGPYTEAFF
DNA: TGTGCCAGCAGCGGGACAGGCCCCTACACTGAAGCTTTCTTT
V: TRBV28
size: .
D: TRBD1
J: TRBJ1-1

CDR3: CASSSFSGRAYNEQFF
DNA: TGTGCCAGCAGTTCGTTTAGCGGGAGGGCCTACAATGAGCAGTTCTTC
V: TRBV7-2
size: .
D: TRBD2
J: TRBJ2-1

CDR3: CASSPVTGTYETQYF
DNA: TGCGCCAGCAGCCCCGTCACGGGGACATATGAGACCCAGTACTTC
V: TRBV5-1
size: few
D: .
J: TRBJ2-5

CDR3: CASSPHWTSGAYNEQFF
DNA: TGTGCCAGCAGCCCACATTGGACTAGCGGGGCCTACAATGAGCAGTTCTTC
V: TRBV7-9
size: .
D: TRBD2
J: TRBJ2-1

CDR3: CASTQTRGNTIYF
DNA: TGTGCCAGCACCCAAACGAGGGGAAACACCATATATTTT
V: TRBV4-2
size: few
D: .
J: TRBJ1-3

CDR3: CSVEDVRAFF
DNA: TGCAGCGTTGAAGATGTAAGAGCTTTCTTT
V: TRBV29-1
size: few
D: .
J: TRBJ1-1

CDR3: CASRYNRGLGNEQFF
DNA: TGTGCCAGCAGATACAACAGGGGGCTTGGCAATGAGCAGTTCTTC
V: TRBV12-3/TRBV12-4
size: many
D: TRBD1
J: TRBJ2-1

CDR3: CASSVGTSGIYEQYF
DNA: TGTGCCAGCAGCGTGGGGACTAGCGGTATCTACGAGCAGTACTTC
V: TRBV9
size: .
D: TRBD2
J: TRBJ2-7

CDR3: CASSKASRGEYF
DNA: TGTGCCAGCAGTAAAGCTAGCAGGGGGGAGTACTTC
V: TRBV2
size: few
D: .
J: TRBJ2-4

CDR3: CASRDQPLGEAQYF
DNA: TGCGCCAGCAGGGACCAGCCCCTCGGGGAGGCCCAGTACTTC
V: TRBV5-1
size: once
D: .
J: TRBJ2-5

CDR3: CSAREATSTDTQYF
DNA: TGCAGTGCTAGAGAAGCGACTAGCACAGATACGCAGTATTTT
V: TRBV20-1
size: few
D: .
J: TRBJ2-3

CDR3: CASSKSGTKYNEQFF
DNA: TGTGCCAGCAGCAAATCCGGGACTAAGTACAATGAGCAGTTCTTC
V: TRBV11-2
size: few
D: TRBD2
J: TRBJ2-1

CDR3: CASSSLLGYEQYF
DNA: TGTGCCAGCAGCTCCCTCTTAGGCTACGAGCAGTACTTC
V: TRBV11-2
size: few
D: .
J: TRBJ2-7

CDR3: CASSFPHAGAEQFF
DNA: TGTGCCAGCAGTTTTCCCCATGCGGGAGCTGAGCAGTTCTTC
V: TRBV6-5
size: few
D: TRBD2
J: TRBJ2-1

CDR3: CASSLTVGFTYNEQFF
DNA: TGTGCCAGCAGCTTAACGGTAGGCTTTACCTACAATGAGCAGTTCTTC
V: TRBV7-3
size: .
D: .
J: TRBJ2-1

CDR3: CASSSQFQETQYF
DNA: TGTGCCAGCAGTTCCCAGTTCCAAGAGACCCAGTACTTC
V: TRBV6-2/TRBV6-3
size: few
D: .
J: TRBJ2-5

CDR3: CASSSNSAYEQYF
DNA: TGTGCCAGCAGCTCCAACAGCGCCTACGAGCAGTACTTC
V: TRBV11-1
size: many
D: .
J: TRBJ2-7

CDR3: CRAGTSGTLSTDTQYF
DNA: TGCAGGGCAGGGACTAGCGGGACTCTTAGCACAGATACGCAGTATTTT
V: TRBV20-1
size: .
D: TRBD2
J: TRBJ2-3

CDR3: CASSLGGQHQETQYF
DNA: TGTGCCAGCAGTTTAGGGGGACAGCATCAAGAGACCCAGTACTTC
V: TRBV12-3/TRBV12-4
size: .
D: TRBD1
J: TRBJ2-5

CDR3: CASSLGVALQETQYF
DNA: TGTGCCAGCAGCTTGGGAGTAGCTCTCCAAGAGACCCAGTACTTC
V: TRBV7-2
size: many
D: .
J: TRBJ2-5

CDR3: CASSRGPGDEQYF
DNA: TGTGCCAGCAGCCGCGGGCCGGGGGACGAGCAGTACTTC
V: TRBV7-3
size: .
D: .
J: TRBJ2-7

CDR3: CASSFSQTGSGANVQTF
DNA: TGCGCCAGCAGCTTTAGCCAAACAGGATCTGGGGCCAACGTCCAGACTTTC
V: TRBV5-1
size: few
D: .
J: TRBJ2-6

CDR3: CSARGPYGSYNEQFF
DNA: TGCAGTGCTAGAGGGCCTTATGGGAGCTACAATGAGCAGTTCTTC
V: TRBV20-1
size: many
D: .
J: TRBJ2-1

CDR3: CASSVEGRGGTEAFF
DNA: TGTGCCAGCAGCGTAGAGGGCAGGGGGGGGACTGAAGCTTTCTTT
V: TRBV9
size: .
D: TRBD1
J: TRBJ1-1

CDR3: CASSPVGTGELFF
DNA: TGCGCCAGCAGCCCCGTGGGGACCGGGGAGCTGTTTTTT
V: TRBV10-1
size: many
D: .
J: TRBJ2-2

CDR3: CASSQVGWYEQYF
DNA: TGTGCCAGCAGCCAAGTAGGGTGGTACGAGCAGTACTTC
V: TRBV3-1
size: few
D: .
J: TRBJ2-7

CDR3: CASSYAMTVFSGNTIYF
DNA: TGTGCCAGCAGTTACGCCATGACAGTCTTCTCTGGAAACACCATATATTTT
V: TRBV6-6
size: .
D: .
J: TRBJ1-3

CDR3: CASSPRWGAVSYEQYF
DNA: TGTGCCAGCAGCCCCCGCTGGGGAGCGGTCTCCTACGAGCAGTACTTC
V: TRBV7-2
size: .
D: .
J: TRBJ2-7

CDR3: CASSPTGASYNEQFF
DNA: TGTGCCAGCAGTCCTACAGGGGCGTCCTACAATGAGCAGTTCTTC
V: TRBV6-5
size: many
D: TRBD1
J: TRBJ2-1

CDR3: CASSGAGTLDQPQHF
DNA: TGTGCCAGCAGCGGGGCAGGGACACTTGATCAGCCCCAGCATTTT
V: TRBV6-1
size: few
D: .
J: TRBJ1-5

CDR3: CASSLSRYEQYF
DNA: TGTGCCAGCAGCCTATCCAGATACGAGCAGTACTTC
V: TRBV7-8
size: few
D: .
J: TRBJ2-7

CDR3: CASSPSQLSTDTQYF
DNA: TGTGCCAGCTCACCCTCCCAACTTAGCACAGATACGCAGTATTTT
V: TRBV18
size: few
D: .
J: TRBJ2-3

CDR3: CASSPGLASTDTQYF
DNA: TGTGCCAGCAGCCCGGGACTAGCATCAACAGATACGCAGTATTTT
V: TRBV7-9
size: few
D: TRBD2
J: TRBJ2-3

CDR3: CASSQPTYTTDTQYF
DNA: TGCGCCAGCAGCCAACCGACTTATACCACAGATACGCAGTATTTT
V: TRBV5-1
size: .
D: .
J: TRBJ2-3

CDR3: CASSLGVTVNNEQFF
DNA: TGTGCCAGCAGCTTAGGGGTGACAGTCAACAATGAGCAGTTCTTC
V: TRBV7-9
size: few
D: .
J: TRBJ2-1

CDR3: CATSGSSPSTDTQYF
DNA: TGTGCCACCAGCGGTTCGAGTCCTAGCACAGATACGCAGTATTTT
V: TRBV15
size: many
D: .
J: TRBJ2-3

CDR3: CASSLDGTSYEQYF
DNA: TGCGCCAGCAGCTTGGATGGCACCTCCTACGAGCAGTACTTC
V: TRBV5-1
size: many
D: .
J: TRBJ2-7

CDR3: CASSPLQGNYGYTF
DNA: TGTGCCAGCAGCCCCCTACAGGGCAACTATGGCTACACCTTC
V: TRBV7-2
size: .
D: .
J: TRBJ1-2

CDR3: CASSLAQGALPGELFF
DNA: TGCGCCAGCAGCTTGGCCCAGGGCGCCCTCCCCGGGGAGCTGTTTTTT
V: TRBV5-1
size: .
D: .
J: TRBJ2-2

CDR3: CASSPPRKAEAFF
DNA: TGTGCCAGCAGTCCTCCTCGGAAGGCTGAAGCTTTCTTT
V: TRBV6-2/TRBV6-3
size: few
D: .
J: TRBJ1-1

CDR3: CSADPPGGGETQYF
DNA: TGCAGTGCAGACCCCCCGGGGGGCGGGGAGACCCAGTACTTC
V: TRBV20-1
size: .
D: .
J: TRBJ2-5

CDR3: CASTRDRGGYTF
DNA: TGTGCCAGCACCCGGGACAGAGGTGGCTACACCTTC
V: TRBV12-3/TRBV12-4
size: many
D: TRBD1
J: TRBJ1-2

CDR3: CSATSEGGEQYF
DNA: TGCAGTGCAACAAGTGAAGGGGGCGAGCAGTACTTC
V: TRBV20-1
size: many
D: .
J: TRBJ2-7

CDR3: CASTFLRNTGELFF
DNA: TGTGCCAGCACCTTCCTCCGAAACACCGGGGAGCTGTTTTTT
V: TRBV7-9
size: .
D: .
J: TRBJ2-2

CDR3: CASSPGPRYEQYF
DNA: TGTGCCAGTAGCCCGGGACCACGCTACGAGCAGTACTTC
V: TRBV5-5
size: many
D: .
J: TRBJ2-7